This TCR beta chain emerged from a study of blood T cell repertoires in COVID-19. Study at large: The United States, Italy and Spain provided the acute and convalescent COVID-19 samples. PBMCs, B-cell-depleted T cells, or T cells provided the cDNA or gDNA that made up the material.

The germline gives CDR1 MNHEY, CDR2 SVGAGI. The CDR3 contains 15 residues. Trimming took off 0 bases at V and 1 base at J, with 9 bases between the two ends. In the authors' methods: Reference gene primer amplification gave nucleated cell count estimates. Sequencing was performed with immunoSEQ multiplex PCR; in TCRdb, only in-frame clones are kept and a portion is missing. V and J calls and clone size are those listed in that table; D and trimming were worked out from the DNA. The data contain roughly 80,000 clones, more than 60% of them singletons. This receptor was obtained from a human donor in a cohort sampled during active COVID-19. The gene calls are TRBV6-5 and TRBJ1-1, with D uncertain. Sequencing used peripheral blood. CDR3 region: CASSYSITGNTEAFF. In DNA form, the CDR3 reads TGTGCCAGCAGTTACTCAATAACGGGGAACACTGAAGCTTTCTTT.